The next 29 T cell receptor beta chains were all read from a single sample in a study of OX40 agonist ivuxolimab in advanced cancers. The repertoire was sequenced with immunoSEQ multiplex PCR; TCRdb's copy has only in-frame clones and lacks some. The sample includes tens of thousands of clones, 87% of them seen just once. This specimen consisted of CD4+ or CD8+ T cells sorted from blood, obtained in a trial of the OX40 agonist ivuxolimab. Receptors were obtained from an adult with an advanced solid tumor such as melanoma, head and neck, liver or kidney cancer.

The V and J genes are TRBV29-1 and TRBJ2-7; TRBD2 matches at 12 bases. Per germline, CDR1 SQVTM and CDR2 ANQGSEA. The CDR3 is 16 residues long. The V gene end was trimmed by 4 bases and the J gene end by 5 bases; junction bases not matched to a gene: 12. CDR3 sequence reads: CSVGGRTSGDVDEQYF. In DNA, the CDR3 is TGCAGCGTTGGGGGGCGGACTAGCGGGGATGTCGACGAGCAGTACTTC.

The rearrangement joins TRBV27 to TRBJ2-7, with 7 bases aligning to TRBD1. The CDR3 sequence is 11 residues long. The V gene's germline CDR1 is MNHEY and CDR2 SMNVEV (reference sequence). The junction had 1 base not matched to a gene; V was cut back by 5 bases and J by 6 bases. The CDR3 DNA sequence: TGTGCCAGCAGTAGGGGGCTCGAGCAGTACTTC. Amino acid sequence: CASSRGLEQYF.

There are a few counts of this clone. The V call is TRBV30, the J call TRBJ1-4; possible D gene TRBD1, 5 bases. V lost 5 bases, J lost 7 bases, and 17 bases lay in between. The CDR3 has 14 amino acids. Germline CDR1 and CDR2: GTSNPN and SVGIG (reference sequence). This CDR3 reads CAWGDTGRGEKLFF. CDR3 coding DNA: TGTGCCTGGGGTGATACAGGACGGGGTGAAAAACTGTTTTTT.

The chain uses TRBV7-6 and TRBJ2-7, with TRBD1 identical over 7 bases. V lost 5 bases to trimming and J lost 0 bases; unmatched junction nucleotides: 4. The CDR3 is made up of 14 amino acids. The germline V gene encodes CDR1 SGHVS and CDR2 FNYEAQ. The CDR3, as DNA: TGTGCCAGCAGCATTCGACAGGGCTCCTACGAGCAGTACTTC. Translating gives CASSIRQGSYEQYF.

The CDR3: CSVDRGDTNYGYTF. The CDR3 DNA reads TGCAGCGTTGACAGGGGGGATACTAACTATGGCTACACCTTC. This chain links TRBV29-1 with TRBJ1-2; TRBD1 matches 7 bases. This CDR3 spans 14 amino acids. CDR1 and CDR2 from the germline V gene are SQVTM and ANQGSEA. V shed 3 bases and J 0 bases; nucleotides not matched to a gene: 4.

This clone showed up just a few times. The CDR3 protein is CASSTRVEHAEAFF. The CDR3 coding sequence is TGTGCCAGTAGTACCAGGGTCGAGCACGCTGAAGCTTTCTTT. The chain couples TRBV19 to TRBJ1-1, with a possible D match to TRBD1 (5 bases). There are 14 residues in the CDR3. CDR1 and CDR2 from the germline V gene are LNHDA and SQIVND (reference sequence). Trimming left V 4 bases short and J 6 bases short, with 15 bases between.

The CDR3 spells CSVVLPPEETQYF. DNA for the CDR3: TGCAGCGTTGTCCTTCCCCCAGAGGAGACCCAGTACTTC. This chain joins TRBV29-1 and TRBJ2-5, with D hard to call. The CDR3 length is 13 residues. Germline CDR1 reads SQVTM; CDR2 reads ANQGSEA. The V and J ends lost 4 bases and 5 bases respectively, with 14 bases between them. Using reference TRBV29-1 and TRBJ2-5 for the parts outside the CDR3, the full variable domain is SAVISQKPSRDICQRGTSLTIQCQVDSQVTMMFWYRQQPGQSLTLIATANQGSEATYESGFVIDKFPISRPNLTFSTLTVSNMSPEDSSIYLCSVVLPPEETQYFGPGTRLLVL.

With respect to this clone: The sample has other DNA sequences that encode this CDR3 too. The genes are TRBV30 and TRBJ2-6; D gene uncertain. V was clipped by 3 bases and J by 0 bases, with 0 bases between them. Germline assignment: CDR1 GTSNPN and CDR2 SVGIG (reference sequence). The CDR3 loop spans 12 amino acids. CDR3 sequence: CAWSSGANVLTF. CDR3 in DNA: TGTGCCTGGAGCTCTGGGGCCAACGTCCTGACTTTC.

This chain connects TRBV7-8 to TRBJ2-7; TRBD1 aligns across 8 bases. The CDR3 loop spans 17 amino acids. Germline V lookup: CDR1 SGHVS, CDR2 FQNEAQ. V was clipped by 1 base and J by 4 bases; unmatched bases: 12. The CDR3 coding sequence is TGTGCCAGCAGCTTAGGAGCCACACAGGGGGTACCGTACGAGCAGTACTTC. Amino acid sequence: CASSLGATQGVPYEQYF.

The chain is built from TRBV29-1 and TRBJ2-1, with 10 bases matching TRBD2. CDR1 is SQVTM, CDR2 ANQGSEA, per germline. CDR3 length equals 16 residues. V dropped 6 bases and J dropped 0; count of bases not matched to a gene: 8. The CDR3 is CSVVTSGQSSYNEQFF. The CDR3 DNA follows: TGCAGCGTAGTGACTAGCGGGCAGAGCTCCTACAATGAGCAGTTCTTC.

The chain couples TRBV28 to TRBJ1-2, with 7 bases lining up with TRBD1. The trim removed 8 bases at V and 7 bases at J, leaving 7 bases unmatched. Germline V CDR1 and CDR2: MDHEN, SYDVKM. CDR3 length: 12 residues. CDR3 loop: CASWDRNSGYTF. In DNA form, the CDR3 reads TGTGCCAGCTGGGACAGAAACAGTGGCTACACCTTC.

This chain joins TRBV7-9 and TRBJ2-5, with D possibly being TRBD1 (6 bases). TRBJ2-7 explains the end of the DNA better; the J call may be wrong. CDR1 is SEHNR and CDR2 is FQNEAQ in the germline V gene (reference sequence). The CDR3 is 15 amino acids. The CDR3, as DNA: TGTGCCAGCAGCTTTCGGACAGAGAGCTCCTACGAGCAGTACTTC. It is translated as CASSFRTESSYEQYF.

V gene TRBV30 combines with J gene TRBJ1-6; 9 positions agree with TRBD1. With V trimmed by 4 bases and J by 10 bases, 5 bases remained unmatched. The CDR3 is made up of 13 amino acids. Germline values: CDR1 GTSNPN, CDR2 SVGIG (reference sequence). CDR3: CAWNTGQGSPLHF. In DNA, the CDR3 is TGTGCCTGGAATACGGGACAGGGATCACCCCTCCACTTT. Filled out from reference TRBV30 and TRBJ1-6, the complete variable domain reads SQTIHQWPATLVQPVGSPLSLECTVEGTSNPNLYWYRQAAGRGLQLLFYSVGIGQISSEVPQNLSASRPQDRQFILSSKKLLLSDSGFYLCAWNTGQGSPLHFGNGTRLTVT.

The chain combines TRBV7-8 with TRBJ2-5; possible D gene TRBD2, 5 bases. V lost 2 bases, J lost 5 bases, and 9 bases lay in between. The CDR3 runs 13 residues. Germline V gene data show CDR1 as SGHVS and CDR2 as FQNEAQ. The CDR3 loop is CASSLMREETQYF. CDR3 coding DNA: TGTGCCAGCAGCTTAATGAGGGAGGAGACCCAGTACTTC.

The chain uses TRBV7-2 and TRBJ2-7, with D possibly called TRBD1 or TRBD2 (5 bases each). In germline, CDR1 is SGHTA, CDR2 FQGNSA. V lost 2 bases, J lost 3 bases, and 14 bases lay in between. The CDR3 has 15 amino acids. The CDR3 nucleotides are TGTGCCAGCAGCTTAAATCGGGACGCAGGCTACGAGCAGTACTTC. It is translated as CASSLNRDAGYEQYF.

The chain links TRBV18 to TRBJ2-2, with D unclear. The CDR3 covers 16 residues. V was shortened by 4 bases and J by 2 bases, with 14 bases between the two germline ends. CDR1 is KGHSH, CDR2 LQKENI, per germline. In DNA, the CDR3 is TGTGCCAGCTCACAGGATCAAAAAGCTAACACCGGGGAGCTGTTTTTT. As protein: CASSQDQKANTGELFF.

This chain joins TRBV7-9 and TRBJ1-1, with D perhaps TRBD1 (5 bases). Germline V lookup: CDR1 SEHNR, CDR2 FQNEAQ (reference sequence). Trimming took off 4 bases at V and 11 bases at J, with 14 bases between the two ends. The CDR3 loop spans 12 amino acids. The CDR3 sequence: CASSWGGGGAFF. In DNA form, the CDR3 reads TGTGCCAGCAGCTGGGGCGGCGGGGGGGCTTTCTTT.

The chain couples TRBV19 to TRBJ1-1; no definite D call. The CDR3 spans 14 residues. V lost 3 bases and J lost 1, with 9 bases in between. Germline CDR1 reads LNHDA; CDR2 reads SQIVND (reference sequence). This CDR3 is CASSIGITNTEAFF. The CDR3 nucleotides read TGTGCCAGTAGTATCGGTATTACGAACACTGAAGCTTTCTTT.

This clone was recorded a few times. This rearrangement joins TRBV2 to TRBJ2-7, with D possibly TRBD2 on 5 matching bases. This CDR3 contains 11 residues. With 6 bases removed from V and 4 bases from J, the gap between germline ends came to 7 bases. Germline assignment: CDR1 SNHLY and CDR2 FYNNEI. In DNA form, the CDR3 reads TGTGCCAGCAGGGAGGAGTACGAGCAGTACTTC. Protein sequence: CASREEYEQYF.

The genes are TRBV27 and TRBJ1-2, with D hard to call. Trimming left V 2 bases short and J 0 bases short, with 10 bases between. This CDR3 contains 15 residues. CDR1 MNHEY and CDR2 SMNVEV come from the germline V gene (reference sequence). The CDR3 sequence is CASSLRPPTNYGYTF. CDR3 sequence (DNA): TGTGCCAGCAGTTTACGGCCACCAACTAACTATGGCTACACCTTC.

The chain has TRBV30 and TRBJ2-2; the match to TRBD1 covers 7 bases. V lost 3 bases, J lost 1 base, and 5 bases stayed unmatched. The length of the CDR3 is 15 residues. The germline V gene encodes CDR1 GTSNPN and CDR2 SVGIG (reference sequence). CDR3: CAWSQGQLNTGELFF. In nucleotides, the CDR3 is TGTGCCTGGAGCCAGGGACAGCTGAACACCGGGGAGCTGTTTTTT.

The gene calls are TRBV18 and TRBJ1-2, with 11 bases identical to TRBD1. Unmatched junction bases numbered 6, after V lost 6 bases and J lost 6 bases. The CDR3 runs 14 residues. The germline V gene encodes CDR1 KGHSH and CDR2 LQKENI. The DNA of the CDR3 is TGTGCCAGCTCCGTAGGACAGGGGGCTAATGGCTACACCTTC. Its protein is CASSVGQGANGYTF.

V gene TRBV6-5 combines with J gene TRBJ1-2; D gene uncertain. The V end was cut by 0 bases, the J end by 7 bases, with 15 bases between. CDR3 length equals 15 residues. Germline CDR1 and CDR2: MNHEY and SVGAGI. The CDR3 DNA is TGTGCCAGCAGTTACTCGGGCCGGTGGGGAAGTGGCTACACCTTC. Translated: CASSYSGRWGSGYTF.

This chain joins TRBV5-4 and TRBJ2-5, with TRBD2 matching over 7 bases. Germline lookup yields CDR1 SGHNT and CDR2 YYREEE (reference sequence). The CDR3 contains 15 residues. V shed 0 bases, J shed 4 bases, and the junction held 6 bases outside the gene matches. The CDR3 loop is CASSLGGSGGETQYF. The DNA of the CDR3 is TGTGCCAGCAGCTTGGGGGGATCGGGGGGAGAGACCCAGTACTTC.

This clone was seen more than once but under ten times. The chain carries TRBV5-6 and TRBJ1-5; 7 bases agree with TRBD1. This CDR3 comprises 14 residues. The V gene's germline CDR1 is SGHDT and CDR2 YYEEEE. Germline trimming cut 1 base from V and 4 bases from J; bases unmatched to any gene: 2. Here the CDR3 reads CASSLRDRNQPQHF. The CDR3 coding sequence is TGTGCCAGCAGCTTGCGGGACAGAAATCAGCCCCAGCATTTT.

The V call is TRBV19, the J call TRBJ2-4; 7 nucleotides match TRBD1. The CDR3 contains 12 residues. CDR1 and CDR2 from the germline V gene are LNHDA and SQIVND (reference sequence). The V gene end was trimmed by 5 bases and the J gene end by 7 bases; junction bases not matched to a gene: 2. CDR3 in DNA: TGTGCCAGTAGTGAACAGGGGAACATTCAGTACTTC. It is translated as CASSEQGNIQYF. The full variable domain, completed using reference TRBV19 and TRBJ2-4, is DGGITQSPKYLFRKEGQNVTLSCEQNLNHDAMYWYRQDPGQGLRLIYYSQIVNDFQKGDIAEGYSVSREKKESFPLTVTSAQKNPTAFYLCASSEQGNIQYFGAGTRLSVL.

This chain links TRBV18 with TRBJ1-6; D possibly corresponds to TRBD1 (6 bases). The CDR3 totals 14 residues. The V gene's germline CDR1 is KGHSH and CDR2 LQKENI. V was clipped by 3 bases and J by 7 bases, with 10 bases between them. The CDR3 nucleotides are TGTGCCAGCTCACCGGGGGCAGAGAATTCACCCCTCCACTTT. This codes for CASSPGAENSPLHF.

The J gene is TRBJ1-1, the V gene TRBV6-6; 7 bases match TRBD1. CDR3 length: 14 amino acids. The germline V gene encodes CDR1 MNHNY and CDR2 SVGAGI (reference sequence). After removal of 5 bases from V and 1 base from J, the junction contained 4 bases not matched to a gene. The CDR3 region has the DNA TGTGCCAGCAGTCCCGGGACAGCGAACACTGAAGCTTTCTTT. Encoded protein: CASSPGTANTEAFF.

This clone appeared a single time. The V gene is TRBV5-6, the J gene TRBJ1-1, with TRBD1 as a possible D gene (5 bases). CDR3 size: 15 residues. Per germline, CDR1 SGHDT and CDR2 YYEEEE. Trimming pared 1 base from V and 7 bases from J, leaving 17 bases between. The CDR3 is CASSLMGREGGEAFF. The CDR3 region has the DNA TGTGCCAGCAGCTTGATGGGCAGGGAGGGCGGTGAAGCTTTCTTT.